This TCR beta chain was captured by sequencing in a study of T cell repertoires and HLA-DP antigens. CDR1 and CDR2 from the germline V gene are SQVTM and ANQGSEA. There are 12 residues in the CDR3. The germline V and J ends were trimmed by 3 bases and 5 bases, with 10 bases remaining between them. Concerning this clone itself: Its specificity is unknown.

Study results and limitations: Total CD4+ responders were stimulated by HeLa antigen-presenting cells.

Generated by immunoSEQ multiplex PCR, the TCRdb table keeps only in-frame clones and is missing some. Seen here are 65,000 to 90,000 clones, around 77% observed once, and the top ten hold more than 1.5%. The V and J genes are TRBV29-1 and TRBJ1-2; D unclear. Sequencing input: CD4+ T cells from PBMCs. This receptor was taken from a man aged 55 to 70 in good health and CMV-seronegative. The CDR3 spells CSVDRVGYGYTF. Written as DNA, the CDR3 is TGCAGCGTTGATAGGGTAGGATATGGCTACACCTTC. Combining the CDR3 with reference TRBV29-1 and TRBJ1-2 gives the whole variable domain SAVISQKPSRDICQRGTSLTIQCQVDSQVTMMFWYRQQPGQSLTLIATANQGSEATYESGFVIDKFPISRPNLTFSTLTVSNMSPEDSSIYLCSVDRVGYGYTFGSGTRLTVV.